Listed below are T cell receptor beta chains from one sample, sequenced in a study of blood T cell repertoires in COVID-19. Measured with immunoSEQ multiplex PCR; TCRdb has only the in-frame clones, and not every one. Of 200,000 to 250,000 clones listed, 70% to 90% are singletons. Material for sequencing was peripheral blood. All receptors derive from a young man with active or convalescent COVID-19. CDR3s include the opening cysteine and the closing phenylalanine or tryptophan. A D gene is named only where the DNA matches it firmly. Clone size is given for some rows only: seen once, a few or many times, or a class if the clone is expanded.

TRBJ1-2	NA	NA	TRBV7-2	TGTGCCAGCAGCTTAGCGGGCCAGAACTATGGCTACACCTTC	CASSLAGQNYGYTF
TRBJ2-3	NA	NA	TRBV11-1	TGTGCCAGCAGCTTAGGAGGCTCCCCAGATACGCAGTATTTT	CASSLGGSPDTQYF
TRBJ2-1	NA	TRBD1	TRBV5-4	TGTGCCAGCAGCTCTGAAGGGGGCGTGAATGAGCAGTTCTTC	CASSSEGGVNEQFF
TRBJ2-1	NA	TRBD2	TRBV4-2	TGTGCCAGCAGCCCCAGAGGGACTAGACGGCAGTTCTTC	CASSPRGTRRQFF
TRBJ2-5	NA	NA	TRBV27	TGTGCCAGCAGTTTAGGGCCCCGCCAAGAGACCCAGTACTTC	CASSLGPRQETQYF
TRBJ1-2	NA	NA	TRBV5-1	TGCGCCAGCAGCTTGGACCAGGACTCCTATGGCTACACCTTC	CASSLDQDSYGYTF
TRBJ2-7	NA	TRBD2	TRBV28	TGTGCCAGCAGTCTAATTGGCCTAGCGGGAGGGAGCTACGAGCAGTACTTC	CASSLIGLAGGSYEQYF
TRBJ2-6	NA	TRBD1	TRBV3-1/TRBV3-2	TGTGCCAGCAGCCAAGGAGACAGGGTTGGGGCCAACGTCCTGACTTTC	CASSQGDRVGANVLTF
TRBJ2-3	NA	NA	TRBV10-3	TGTGCCATCAGGGGCGCGACAGATACGCAGTATTTT	CAIRGATDTQYF
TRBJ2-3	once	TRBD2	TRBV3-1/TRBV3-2	TGTGCCAGCAGCCAGGGCCTAGCGACGGGGGGAGCAGATACGCAGTATTTT	CASSQGLATGGADTQYF
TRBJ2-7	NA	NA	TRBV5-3	TGTGCCAGAAGCTTGGGGCCCGAGCAGTACTTC	CARSLGPEQYF
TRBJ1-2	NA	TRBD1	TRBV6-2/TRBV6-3	TGTGCCAGCAGCCCTGAAATCTCCGGGACAGGGATCTATGGCTACACCTTC	CASSPEISGTGIYGYTF
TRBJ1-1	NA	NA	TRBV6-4	TGTGCCAGCAGTCTCCGAGAGGGAGCAGAAGCTTTCTTT	CASSLREGAEAFF
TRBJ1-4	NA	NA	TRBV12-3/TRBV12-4	TGTGCCAGCAGTTTTGCACGAGGAGAAAAACTGTTTTTT	CASSFARGEKLFF
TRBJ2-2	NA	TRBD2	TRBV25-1	TGTGCCAGTAGCGGGTCCGGGGAGCTGTTTTTT	CASSGSGELFF
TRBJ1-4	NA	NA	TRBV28	TGTGCCAGCAGTTCCCCAAACCTCAGGGTAACTAATGAAAAACTGTTTTTT	CASSSPNLRVTNEKLFF
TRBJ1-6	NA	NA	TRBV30	TGTGCCTGGAGTGTCAGTAATTCACCCCTCCACTTT	CAWSVSNSPLHF
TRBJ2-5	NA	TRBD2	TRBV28	TGTGCCAGCAGTCCCGGACTAGCGGGAGGTCCGAAAGGGTCCCAGTACTTC	CASSPGLAGGPKGSQYF
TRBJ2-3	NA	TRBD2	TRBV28	TGTGCCAGCAGTTTATTTTCCGGGGGGGTAGCGGGAGGGCCCTGGGATACGCAGTATTTT	CASSLFSGGVAGGPWDTQYF
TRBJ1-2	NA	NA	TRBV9	TGTGCCAGCAGCCGCATATATCAGGCGAACTATGGCTACACCTTC	CASSRIYQANYGYTF
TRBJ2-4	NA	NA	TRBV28	TGTGCCAGCACCAGATCCCGTAGCGTCCCCGGGGGCATTCAGTACTTC	CASTRSRSVPGGIQYF
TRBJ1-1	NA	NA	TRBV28	TGTGCCAGCCGACAGAAAGAAGCTTTCTTT	CASRQKEAFF
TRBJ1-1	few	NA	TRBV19	TGTGCCAGTAGTCGGACAGCGCAGGGATTACTGAACACTGAAGCTTTCTTT	CASSRTAQGLLNTEAFF
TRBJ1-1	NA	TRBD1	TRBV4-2	TGTGCCAGCAGCCAAGAACAGGGGTCGGACACTGAAGCTTTCTTT	CASSQEQGSDTEAFF
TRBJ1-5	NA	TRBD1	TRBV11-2	TGTGCCAGCAGCCCCCACCCACAGGGGAAGAAAGGTCAGCCCCAGCATTTT	CASSPHPQGKKGQPQHF
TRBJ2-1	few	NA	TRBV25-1	TGTGCCAGCAGTGAATCGGGAGTCCCAACTAACAATGAGCAGTTCTTC	CASSESGVPTNNEQFF